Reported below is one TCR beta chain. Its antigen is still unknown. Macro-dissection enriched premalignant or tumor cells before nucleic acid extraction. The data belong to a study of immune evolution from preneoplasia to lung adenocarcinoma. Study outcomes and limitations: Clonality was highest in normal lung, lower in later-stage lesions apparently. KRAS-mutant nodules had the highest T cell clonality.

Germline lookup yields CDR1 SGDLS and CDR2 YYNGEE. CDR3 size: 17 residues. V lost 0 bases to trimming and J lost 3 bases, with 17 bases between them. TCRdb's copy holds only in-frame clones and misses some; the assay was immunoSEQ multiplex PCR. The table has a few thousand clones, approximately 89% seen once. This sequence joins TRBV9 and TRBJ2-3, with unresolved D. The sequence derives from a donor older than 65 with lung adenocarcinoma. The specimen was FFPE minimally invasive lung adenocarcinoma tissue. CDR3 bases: TGTGCCAGCAGCGTAGCCTCGAGCTTCCTTGGGACAGATACGCAGTATTTT. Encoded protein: CASSVASSFLGTDTQYF.